The 30 T cell receptor beta chains below were found in one sample sequenced in a study of blood T cell repertoires in COVID-19. Sequencing used immunoSEQ multiplex PCR; TCRdb keeps in-frame clones, though not all of them. Of almost 90,000 clones in the sample, over 75% were seen once. The sequenced sample consisted of peripheral blood. All receptors derive from an elderly man with acute or convalescent COVID-19.

J is TRBJ2-3 and V is TRBV9; D is ambiguous. The V end was cut by 4 bases, the J end by 4 bases, with 13 bases between. This CDR3 spans 14 amino acids. Looked up from germline, CDR1 is SGDLS and CDR2 is YYNGEE. CDR3 residues: CASSPLGSSDTQYF. For the CDR3, the DNA is TGTGCCAGCAGCCCCCTTGGCTCCTCAGATACGCAGTATTTT.

This clone was counted once. This chain uses TRBV15 with TRBJ1-5, with D unclear. Germline V gives CDR1 LNHNV, CDR2 YYDKDF (reference sequence). The V end lost 3 bases, the J end lost 1 base, and 4 bases lay between the germline ends. This CDR3 spans 13 amino acids. The CDR3 protein is CATSRESNQPQHF. The CDR3 DNA is TGTGCCACCAGCAGGGAGAGCAATCAGCCCCAGCATTTT.

This clone was seen once. The chain couples TRBV6-1 to TRBJ2-1; D is possibly TRBD2 (6 bases). Per the germline V gene, CDR1 is MNHNS and CDR2 is SASEGT. Trimming removed 2 bases at V and 2 bases at J, with 13 bases between. This CDR3 has 16 amino acids. The CDR3 sequence is CASSELVSGPYNEQFF. The CDR3 DNA follows: TGTGCCAGCAGTGAACTTGTTAGCGGTCCCTACAATGAGCAGTTCTTC.

The gene calls are TRBV7-9 and TRBJ1-5, with TRBD1 matching over 9 bases. Germline V CDR1 and CDR2: SEHNR, FQNEAQ (reference sequence). V gave up 5 bases and J gave up 7 bases; unmatched junction bases: 6. The CDR3 is made up of 14 amino acids. The CDR3 here is CASSQGQGGQPQHF. CDR3 sequence (DNA): TGTGCCAGCAGCCAGGGACAGGGCGGACAGCCCCAGCATTTT.

This rearrangement joins TRBV3-1 (or the pseudogene TRBV3-2) to TRBJ2-1; 15 bases match TRBD2. From germline, CDR1 is LGHDT and CDR2 YNNKEL (reference sequence). This CDR3 has 16 residues. V lost 4 bases and J lost 4; bases outside the gene matches: 2. The CDR3 region has the DNA TGTGCCAGCAGCCGGACTAGCGGGAGGGCTTACAATGAGCAGTTCTTC. It translates to CASSRTSGRAYNEQFF.

The rearrangement links TRBV5-1 to TRBJ1-1; TRBD1 agrees at 8 bases. With 0 bases clipped from V and 2 bases from J, the junction kept 3 bases outside the gene matches. The length of the CDR3 is 15 residues. Germline V CDR1 and CDR2: SGHRS, YFSETQ. The CDR3 nucleotides read TGCGCCAGCAGCTTGGACGGACAGGGCAACACTGAAGCTTTCTTT. This codes for CASSLDGQGNTEAFF.

The rearrangement uses TRBV21-1 and TRBJ2-3; the table's D call of TRBD1 was not tested on the DNA. TRBV21-1 counts as a pseudogene. This CDR3 is 17 amino acids long. This CDR3 is CASSKAQRDRQKDTQYF. The CDR3 DNA reads as TGTGCCAGCAGCAAAGCCCAGAGGGACAGGCAAAAAGATACGCAGTATTTT.

CDR3 sequence: CSASQGTNQPQHF. CDR3 coding DNA: TGCAGTGCTAGTCAGGGGACCAATCAGCCCCAGCATTTT. The V gene is TRBV20-1, the J gene TRBJ1-5, with D tentatively TRBD1 (6 bases). Germline V gene sequence: CDR1 DFQATT, CDR2 SNEGSKA (reference sequence). The CDR3 loop spans 13 amino acids. With 3 bases removed from V and 3 bases from J, the gap between germline ends came to 9 bases.

V is TRBV3-1 (or the pseudogene TRBV3-2) and J is TRBJ2-7; 8 nucleotides line up with TRBD2. The CDR3 has 15 residues. The germline V gene has CDR1 LGHDT and CDR2 YNNKEL (reference sequence). The J segment lost 6 bases and the V segment lost 1 base, leaving 8 bases of the junction unmatched. CDR3 in amino acids: CASSQVTGGPFEQYF. The CDR3 DNA is TGTGCCAGCAGCCAAGTAACGGGGGGGCCGTTCGAGCAGTACTTC.

The CDR3 loop is CASSLAAGLNTEAFF. The CDR3 nucleotides are TGCGCCAGCAGCTTGGCCGCAGGCCTGAACACTGAAGCTTTCTTT. The chain is built from TRBV5-1 and TRBJ1-1; D is uncertain. The CDR3 has 15 residues. V was pared by 0 bases and J by 0 bases, with 9 bases between. From germline, CDR1 is SGHRS and CDR2 YFSETQ.

This clone was seen a handful of times. This rearrangement joins TRBV19 to TRBJ1-2, with unresolved D. This CDR3 region has 13 residues. V was cut by 5 bases and J by 2 bases, with 9 bases left in between. CDR1 is LNHDA and CDR2 is SQIVND in the germline V gene (reference sequence). CDR3 nucleotide sequence: TGTGCCAGTAGTCGTGGCTTGAACTATGGCTACACCTTC. It codes for CASSRGLNYGYTF.

The chain recombines TRBV6-5 with TRBJ2-5; 7 nucleotides line up with TRBD1. Germline V gene lookup returns CDR1 MNHEY and CDR2 SVGAGI. The CDR3 has 13 amino acids. V lost 6 bases to trimming and J lost 5 bases; unmatched junction nucleotides: 6. The CDR3 protein is CASRPGGGETQYF. CDR3 nucleotides: TGTGCCAGCAGACCAGGGGGTGGGGAGACCCAGTACTTC.

The chain couples TRBV5-6 to TRBJ2-2, with D possibly being TRBD1 (6 bases). The CDR3 is made up of 14 amino acids. CDR1 and CDR2 (germline): SGHDT, YYEEEE. The germline V and J ends were trimmed by 8 bases and 7 bases, with 18 bases remaining between them. Written as DNA, the CDR3 is TGTGCCAGACCACTACCTCAGGGGCTCGGGGAGCTGTTTTTT. It encodes CARPLPQGLGELFF.

The chain links TRBV27 to TRBJ2-3; the D is unclear. The germline V and J ends were trimmed by 6 bases and 1 base, with 20 bases remaining between them. The CDR3 contains 17 residues. Germline-derived CDR1 and CDR2 are MNHEY and SMNVEV (reference sequence). The CDR3 region is CASSLLTGVLGTDTQYF. Here the CDR3 DNA reads TGTGCCAGCAGCCTACTTACCGGAGTCTTGGGCACAGATACGCAGTATTTT.

This clone is judged medium-sized (0.01 to 0.1%). J is TRBJ2-7 and V is TRBV11-3; 12 nucleotides line up with TRBD2. V lost 2 bases, J lost 2 bases, and 13 bases stayed unmatched. Germline values: CDR1 SGHNT, CDR2 YENEEA. The CDR3 spans 19 residues. CDR3 protein: CASSLTAAPLAGGTYEQYF. The CDR3 DNA reads TGTGCCAGCAGCTTAACTGCCGCACCTCTAGCGGGAGGGACCTACGAGCAGTACTTC.

The chain links TRBV5-1 to TRBJ1-6, with D maybe TRBD1 (5 bases). Germline V lookup: CDR1 SGHRS, CDR2 YFSETQ. V shed 2 bases and J shed 8 bases, with 11 bases lying between them. The CDR3 is 14 residues long. The CDR3 DNA reads TGCGCCAGCAGCTTACGGGGGATCGATTCACCCCTCCACTTT. The encoded protein is CASSLRGIDSPLHF.

CDR3 bases: TGTGCCAGCAGCCTAAGAGGTGGCAAGAACACCGGGGAGCTGTTTTTT. Its translation is CASSLRGGKNTGELFF. The J gene is TRBJ2-2, the V gene TRBV3-1 (or the pseudogene TRBV3-2); D is unresolved. The germline V gene encodes CDR1 LGHDT and CDR2 YNNKEL (reference sequence). The CDR3 runs to 16 residues. The V end was cut by 4 bases, the J end by 1 base, with 13 bases between.

The J gene is TRBJ2-7, the V gene TRBV15, with D possibly matching TRBD1 (6 bases). Germline lookup yields CDR1 LNHNV and CDR2 YYDKDF (reference sequence). The CDR3 totals 13 residues. The ends were cut back, 4 bases at V and 4 bases at J, with 11 bases in the middle. The CDR3 spells CATSKDRTYEQYF. As DNA, the CDR3 is TGTGCCACCAGCAAAGACAGGACTTACGAGCAGTACTTC.

Here the CDR3 DNA reads TGCAGCGTTGATTTTCGTGGTAGACTAGCGGACTACAATGAGCAGTTCTTC. Its translation is CSVDFRGRLADYNEQFF. This chain connects TRBV29-1 to TRBJ2-1, with TRBD2 identical over 9 bases. The ends lost 3 bases at V and 3 bases at J; junction bases unmatched: 12. The CDR3 loop spans 17 amino acids. Looked up from germline, CDR1 is SQVTM and CDR2 is ANQGSEA.

J is TRBJ2-3 and V is TRBV9; D gene uncertain. Germline CDR1 and CDR2: SGDLS and YYNGEE. V was clipped by 0 bases and J by 7 bases, with 9 bases between them. The CDR3 extends over 13 amino acids. CDR3: CASSVVLDHTQYF. As DNA, the CDR3 is TGTGCCAGCAGCGTAGTTCTAGATCATACGCAGTATTTT. The full variable domain, completed using reference TRBV9 and TRBJ2-3, is DSGVTQTPKHLITATGQRVTLRCSPRSGDLSVYWYQQSLDQGLQFLIQYYNGEERAKGNILERFSAQQFPDLHSELNLSSLELGDSALYFCASSVVLDHTQYFGPGTRLTVL.

This clone occurred once. The rearrangement uses TRBV21-1 and TRBJ2-7; the table's D call TRBD1 went unverified against the DNA. TRBV21-1 is marked as a pseudogene. The CDR3 consists of 14 residues. CDR3 sequence reads: CASVPWDRAYEQYF. CDR3 DNA sequence: TGTGCCAGCGTCCCGTGGGACAGGGCTTACGAGCAGTACTTC.

V is TRBV5-1 and J is TRBJ1-2, with 11 positions matching TRBD1. The CDR3 contains 14 residues. The germline gives CDR1 SGHRS, CDR2 YFSETQ. V gave up 4 bases and J gave up 8 bases; unmatched junction bases: 7. The CDR3 sequence: CASSAGTGGWGYTF. In DNA, the CDR3 is TGCGCCAGCAGCGCCGGGACAGGGGGTTGGGGCTACACCTTC.

CDR3 coding DNA: TGTGCCAGCAGGTATAATCGGGACAGGGGCGACCTACGTGTGGGTGAGCAGTTCTTC. This translates into CASRYNRDRGDLRVGEQFF. This chain uses TRBV7-9 with TRBJ2-1; 10 nucleotides match TRBD1. The CDR3 covers 19 residues. Per the germline V gene, CDR1 is SEHNR and CDR2 is FQNEAQ (reference sequence). After removal of 6 bases from V and 9 bases from J, the junction contained 23 bases not matched to a gene.

V usage is TRBV5-1 and J usage is TRBJ2-2, with 7 positions matching TRBD1. This CDR3 has 14 residues. The germline V gene encodes CDR1 SGHRS and CDR2 YFSETQ. V lost 4 bases and J lost 4; bases outside the gene matches: 4. In DNA form, the CDR3 reads TGCGCCAGCAGCCCGGACAGGCTCACCGGGGAGCTGTTTTTT. This codes for CASSPDRLTGELFF.

The J gene is TRBJ2-3, the V gene TRBV10-3; 10 positions match TRBD1. The V gene end was trimmed by 5 bases and the J gene end by 5 bases; junction bases not matched to a gene: 7. The CDR3 covers 15 residues. The germline gives CDR1 ENHRY, CDR2 SYGVKD. CDR3 amino acids: CAISLGTGERDTQYF. CDR3 sequence (DNA): TGTGCCATCAGTCTTGGGACAGGGGAGCGAGATACGCAGTATTTT.

The chain has TRBV11-2 and TRBJ2-3; TRBD2 might be the D (5 bases). There are 16 residues in the CDR3. Trimming took 3 bases from V and 3 from J, leaving 16 bases between them. Germline assignment: CDR1 SGHAT and CDR2 FQNNGV. The CDR3 bases are TGTGCCAGCAGCTTTGCGGGCGGGCGATTAACAGATACGCAGTATTTT. It yields the protein CASSFAGGRLTDTQYF. Variable domain in full (rest from reference TRBV11-2 and TRBJ2-3): EAGVAQSPRYKIIEKRQSVAFWCNPISGHATLYWYQQILGQGPKLLIQFQNNGVVDDSQLPKDRFSAERLKGVDSTLKIQPAKLEDSAVYLCASSFAGGRLTDTQYFGPGTRLTVL.

This clone was recorded a few times. The V and J genes are TRBV9 and TRBJ1-2; D gene unclear. With 2 bases removed from V and 6 bases from J, the gap between germline ends came to 8 bases. The germline V gene encodes CDR1 SGDLS and CDR2 YYNGEE. The CDR3 covers 12 residues. The CDR3 spells CASSVDSNGYTF. DNA of the CDR3: TGTGCCAGCAGCGTTGATTCTAATGGCTACACCTTC.

The chain uses TRBV5-1 and TRBJ2-3; weak D call: TRBD2 (6 bases). In germline, CDR1 is SGHRS, CDR2 YFSETQ. The CDR3 is 14 residues long. Trimming took 6 bases from V and 0 from J, leaving 11 bases between them. DNA for the CDR3: TGCGCCAGCAATAGGCTAGCGAGCACAGATACGCAGTATTTT. Translating gives CASNRLASTDTQYF.

The genes are TRBV5-1 and TRBJ2-6; D is ambiguous. The germline V and J ends were trimmed by 0 bases and 0 bases, with 7 bases remaining between them. CDR1 SGHRS and CDR2 YFSETQ come from the germline V gene. The CDR3 has 16 residues. The CDR3 here is CASSLGQFSGANVLTF. The CDR3 DNA sequence: TGCGCCAGCAGCTTGGGGCAGTTCTCTGGGGCCAACGTCCTGACTTTC.

The chain is built from TRBV18 and TRBJ2-3; D might be TRBD2 (6 bases). CDR1 is KGHSH and CDR2 is LQKENI in the germline V gene. The CDR3 covers 17 residues. V lost 2 bases and J lost 6, with 21 bases in between. CDR3 amino acids: CASSPAQLRQGGDTQYF. DNA of the CDR3: TGTGCCAGCTCACCAGCCCAATTGAGGCAGGGAGGCGATACGCAGTATTTT. The entire variable domain, with the rest obtained from reference TRBV18 and TRBJ2-3, is as follows: NAGVMQNPRHLVRRRGQEARLRCSPMKGHSHVYWYRQLPEEGLKFMVYLQKENIIDESGMPKERFSAEFPKEGPSILRIQQVVRGDSAAYFCASSPAQLRQGGDTQYFGPGTRLTVL.